The sequence of this T cell receptor beta chain was determined in a study of Graves' ophthalmopathy and Graves' hyperthyroidism. Looked up from germline, CDR1 is MDHEN and CDR2 is SYDVKM. The CDR3 loop spans 12 amino acids. Trimming pared 2 bases from V and 10 bases from J, leaving 11 bases between. Where ophthalmopathy was absent within 18 months of follow-up, hyperthyroidism was stable. Hyperthyroidism cases were recent diagnoses of under 2 months' duration in people aged 18 to 65. It was from under 13 ml of fresh peripheral blood that the PBMCs came. Ten or more counts support this clonotype. TCR beta CDR3 amplification used RNA transcripts. Investigators did first-round RT-PCR with HTBI primers, then second-round multiplex PCR. A single record per CDR3 protein comes from TCRdb applying MiXCR to the multiplex PCR reads. The sample consists of some 410,000 distinct CDR3 sequences, about 21% of them appearing once.

The chain carries TRBV28 and TRBJ1-1, with D maybe TRBD1 (6 bases). The sequence came from a woman aged 18 to 35 with stable Graves' hyperthyroidism. The sequenced sample was peripheral blood. The CDR3 region has the DNA TGTGCCAGCAGTTTAAGGGGGTATAGAGCTTTCTTT. It yields the protein CASSLRGYRAFF.